The next 25 T cell receptor beta chains were all read from a single sample in a study of response to subunit inactivated influenza vaccine. TCRdb re-derived calls from the RT-PCR reads in MiXCR, one entry per CDR3 protein. The sample shows around 570,000 distinct CDR3 sequences, about 11% of them seen only once. These data were likewise used in another study, on T cells expressing NK-cell markers. From that report: 5'RACE template switching with UMIs generated TCR beta cDNA.

The source material was PBMCs from blood, sampled on the day of vaccination. These receptors came from a man aged 45-60 years who received an inactivated influenza vaccine.

The sample holds a few counts of this clonotype. V and J are TRBV6-2 or TRBV6-3 and TRBJ1-5; TRBD1 is a possible D gene (5 bases). V shed 8 bases and J shed 6 bases, with 20 bases lying between them. Germline-derived CDR1 and CDR2 are MNHEY and SVGEGT. The CDR3 length is 15 residues. This chain's CDR3 is CASAPSGRWGQPQHF. DNA of the CDR3: TGTGCCAGCGCCCCCTCGGGGCGCTGGGGTCAGCCCCAGCATTTT.

The table lists this clonotype with a few counts. The chain carries TRBV28 and TRBJ2-2; the match to TRBD2 covers 13 bases. CDR1 is MDHEN, CDR2 SYDVKM, per germline. V shed 2 bases and J 7 bases; nucleotides not matched to a gene: 7. The CDR3 totals 17 residues. The CDR3 spells CASSLRLAGGVYGELFF. The CDR3 DNA sequence: TGTGCCAGCAGTTTACGACTAGCGGGAGGAGTATACGGGGAGCTGTTTTTT.

This clonotype is medium-sized. The chain joins TRBV12-3 or TRBV12-4 to TRBJ2-7, with a tentative D call TRBD2 (6 bases). This CDR3 has 14 residues. V was shortened by 3 bases and J by 7 bases, with 16 bases between the two germline ends. The CDR3 region has the DNA TGTGCCAGCAGTTTGGCGGCTATGGAGGGGGAGCAGTACTTC. Protein product: CASSLAAMEGEQYF.

This clonotype was seen a handful of times. V is TRBV7-9 and J is TRBJ1-2, with D perhaps TRBD1 (6 bases). V lost 1 base, J lost 0 bases, and 9 bases lay in between. The V gene's germline CDR1 is SEHNR and CDR2 FQNEAQ (reference sequence). This CDR3 has 15 amino acids. The CDR3 DNA follows: TGTGCCAGCAGCTTAGACAGGGAAACTAACTATGGCTACACCTTC. This sequence encodes CASSLDRETNYGYTF.

This clonotype was detected a few times. The chain uses TRBV3-1 and TRBJ1-6; D not certain. This CDR3 spans 14 amino acids. Trimming stripped 0 bases from V and 9 bases from J, with 9 bases between. Per germline, CDR1 LGHDT and CDR2 YNNKEL (reference sequence). CDR3: CASSQDSRTSPLHF. The CDR3 region has the DNA TGTGCCAGCAGCCAAGATTCTCGAACTTCACCCCTCCACTTT.

This clonotype was counted many times. J is TRBJ2-1 and V is TRBV12-3 or TRBV12-4; no clear D gene. The V end lost 5 bases, the J end lost 10 bases, and 9 bases lay between the germline ends. This CDR3 has 11 amino acids. The CDR3 DNA follows: TGTGCCAGCAGTATGTCCCGGGAGCAGTTCTTC. This encodes CASSMSREQFF.

The chain couples TRBV5-1 to TRBJ2-3; D is unresolved. Trimming took off 8 bases at V and 2 bases at J, with 18 bases between the two ends. CDR3 length: 15 residues. Germline V gene lookup returns CDR1 SGHRS and CDR2 YFSETQ. This CDR3 reads CASTRTGRLTDTQYF. In DNA, the CDR3 is TGCGCCAGTACCAGAACTGGCAGACTCACAGATACGCAGTATTTT.

Ten or more counts support this clonotype. This sequence joins TRBV11-1 and TRBJ1-1, with 9 bases identical to TRBD1. Germline CDR1 SGHAT, CDR2 FQDESV (reference sequence). The CDR3 totals 15 residues. J was trimmed by 6 bases and V by 7 bases; bases with no gene match: 12. CDR3 residues: CASNLQGAIFPEAFF. CDR3 bases: TGTGCCAGCAACCTACAGGGGGCCATCTTCCCTGAAGCTTTCTTT.

This chain uses TRBV29-1 with TRBJ1-3, with TRBD1 identical over 8 bases. The ends lost 5 bases at V and 0 bases at J; junction bases unmatched: 6. Looked up from germline, CDR1 is SQVTM and CDR2 is ANQGSEA. This CDR3 contains 15 residues. For the CDR3, the DNA is TGCAGCGTTCAAAGGACAGGGACCTCTGGAAACACCATATATTTT. Residues: CSVQRTGTSGNTIYF.

This clonotype was seen repeatedly, ten times or more. V is TRBV5-5 and J is TRBJ2-1; 8 positions agree with TRBD2. This CDR3 contains 16 residues. The germline V gene encodes CDR1 SGHKS and CDR2 YYEKEE (reference sequence). Germline trimming cut 7 bases from V and 1 base from J; bases unmatched to any gene: 10. CDR3: CASDQGLGFSYNEQFF. The CDR3 DNA is TGTGCCAGCGATCAGGGACTAGGGTTTTCCTACAATGAGCAGTTCTTC.

In this sample, this clonotype turned up a few times. The chain links TRBV12-3 or TRBV12-4 to TRBJ2-4, with no clear D. V was shortened by 8 bases and J by 4 bases, with 9 bases between the two germline ends. CDR3 length: 12 amino acids. The CDR3 nucleotides are TGTGCCAGCGCGAGATTGAAAAACATTCAGTACTTC. Amino acid sequence: CASARLKNIQYF.

The chain links TRBV29-1 to TRBJ1-3, with D maybe TRBD1 (6 bases). CDR3 length equals 12 residues. The V end lost 7 bases, the J end lost 7 bases, and 14 bases lay between the germline ends. CDR1 is SQVTM, CDR2 ANQGSEA, per germline. CDR3 loop: CSAAGGGNTIYF. The CDR3 nucleotides are TGCAGCGCGGCTGGGGGGGGCAACACCATATATTTT.

V gene TRBV5-1 combines with J gene TRBJ2-1; no firm D call. The CDR3 runs 17 residues. V was pared by 2 bases and J by 4 bases, with 19 bases between. CDR1 and CDR2 (germline): SGHRS, YFSETQ. The CDR3 loop reads CASSLGYSRARYNEQFF. The CDR3 nucleotides read TGCGCCAGCAGCTTAGGATATAGTCGTGCTCGGTACAATGAGCAGTTCTTC.

The rearrangement joins TRBV3-1 to TRBJ2-1; no clear D. V was cut by 0 bases and J by 9 bases, with 9 bases left in between. Germline CDR1 LGHDT, CDR2 YNNKEL (reference sequence). This CDR3 has 13 residues. This chain's CDR3 is CASSQDGFAEQFF. CDR3 DNA sequence: TGTGCCAGCAGCCAAGACGGTTTTGCTGAGCAGTTCTTC.

The chain couples TRBV2 to TRBJ1-2; no reliable D call. This CDR3 has 11 amino acids. Germline-derived CDR1 and CDR2 are SNHLY and FYNNEI. Trimming removed 5 bases from V and 8 bases from J, with 9 bases in between. CDR3 loop: CASSTTEGYTF. The DNA of the CDR3 is TGTGCCAGCAGTACTACAGAGGGCTACACCTTC.

A note on this clonotype: Mismatch with germline at one junction end may stem from a read error. CDR3 region: CASSLWAFNF. DNA of the CDR3: TGTGCCAGCAGCCTTTGGGCCTTCAATTTT. V gene TRBV5-8 combines with J gene TRBJ1-4; no clear D. Germline V gene sequence: CDR1 SGHTS, CDR2 YDEGEE. The CDR3 runs to 10 residues.

There are many counts of this clonotype. The chain uses TRBV5-1 and TRBJ2-7; D gene unclear. The V end was cut by 5 bases, the J end by 3 bases, with 6 bases between. This CDR3 region has 11 residues. Germline CDR1 and CDR2: SGHRS and YFSETQ. CDR3 in DNA: TGCGCCAGCAGACCCTTCTACGAGCAGTACTTC. This codes for CASRPFYEQYF.

J is TRBJ2-1 and V is TRBV20-1; tentative D call: TRBD2 (5 bases). The CDR3 is made up of 13 amino acids. Germline CDR1 DFQATT, CDR2 SNEGSKA (reference sequence). V lost 3 bases and J 6 bases, leaving 12 bases between the germline ends. The CDR3 sequence: CSARRLAGNEQFF. For the CDR3, the DNA is TGCAGTGCTAGGAGGCTAGCAGGCAATGAGCAGTTCTTC.

This clonotype was observed a handful of times. The rearrangement joins TRBV27 to TRBJ2-3; 7 bases map to TRBD2. V was clipped by 3 bases and J by 1 base; unmatched bases: 1. There are 14 residues in the CDR3. Germline CDR1 is MNHEY and CDR2 is SMNVEV (reference sequence). This CDR3 reads CASSFAGGTDTQYF. The CDR3 DNA is TGTGCCAGCAGTTTCGCGGGAGGCACAGATACGCAGTATTTT.

This clonotype was seen ten or more times. The chain couples TRBV4-1 to TRBJ2-7; D is uncertain. V lost 0 bases to trimming and J lost 4 bases, with 10 bases between them. The V gene's germline CDR1 is MGHRA and CDR2 YSYEKL. The CDR3 sequence is 14 residues long. The DNA of the CDR3 is TGCGCCAGCAGCCAAGATCGATCGGCGTACGAGCAGTACTTC. Amino acids: CASSQDRSAYEQYF.

In its sample, this clonotype was seen a few times. V and J are TRBV10-3 and TRBJ2-1, with TRBD2 identical over 10 bases. J lost 0 bases, V lost 1 base, and 6 bases had no gene match. Looked up from germline, CDR1 is ENHRY and CDR2 is SYGVKD. This CDR3 region has 18 residues. The CDR3 reads CAISEFSGGSSSYNEQFF. The CDR3 DNA reads TGTGCCATCAGTGAGTTTAGCGGGGGGTCGAGCTCCTACAATGAGCAGTTCTTC.

The rearrangement joins TRBV7-2 to TRBJ2-1; 8 bases fit TRBD1. V lost 4 bases, J lost 9 bases, and 8 bases stayed unmatched. The germline gives CDR1 SGHTA, CDR2 FQGNSA. This CDR3 spans 14 amino acids. The CDR3 DNA reads as TGTGCCAGCAGCTCCATTGGACAGGGCGCTGAGCAGTTCTTC. Encoded protein: CASSSIGQGAEQFF.

This clonotype was detected ten times or more. The gene calls are TRBV10-3 and TRBJ2-1, with 9 bases that match TRBD1. The germline V gene encodes CDR1 ENHRY and CDR2 SYGVKD. The CDR3 spans 14 residues. V lost 6 bases to trimming and J lost 8 bases; unmatched junction nucleotides: 8. The CDR3 reads CAIRPPDRGDEQFF. CDR3 nucleotide sequence: TGTGCCATCAGGCCCCCGGACAGGGGCGATGAGCAGTTCTTC.

The chain couples TRBV5-1 to TRBJ2-2; D gene uncertain. Trimming removed 4 bases from V and 3 bases from J, with 13 bases in between. Germline CDR1 is SGHRS and CDR2 is YFSETQ. The CDR3 covers 15 residues. CDR3 bases: TGCGCCAGCAGCGTTGGGCAGTTTGACACCGGGGAGCTGTTTTTT. It codes for CASSVGQFDTGELFF.

This chain links TRBV7-9 with TRBJ2-3; tentatively, D is TRBD2 (6 bases). The V gene's germline CDR1 is SEHNR and CDR2 FQNEAQ (reference sequence). The CDR3 spans 15 residues. The germline V and J ends were trimmed by 2 bases and 2 bases, with 11 bases remaining between them. The CDR3 is CASSLRRGATDTQYF. Here the CDR3 DNA reads TGTGCCAGCAGCTTACGGCGGGGAGCCACAGATACGCAGTATTTT.